The 23 T cell receptor beta chains in this list originate from one sample, sequenced in a study of STAT5B mutations in CD4+ large granular lymphocyte leukemia. Profiling relied on immunoSEQ multiplex PCR, and the TCRdb table lists in-frame clones only, not all of them. The sample yields tens of thousands of clones, roughly 79% seen once. What was sequenced was CD4+ T cells from blood buffy coats. The receptors were gathered from a human donor in good health.

The rearrangement links TRBV5-5 to TRBJ1-1; 9 bases map to TRBD1. With V trimmed by 2 bases and J by 5 bases, 13 bases remained unmatched. The CDR3 totals 17 residues. The germline CDR1 and CDR2 sequences are SGHKS and YYEKEE (reference sequence). The chain's CDR3 is CASSFRPGQGSYTEAFF. In DNA form, the CDR3 reads TGTGCCAGCAGCTTTAGACCGGGACAGGGAAGTTATACTGAAGCTTTCTTT.

The chain has TRBV5-8 and TRBJ1-4; D is uncertain. Germline CDR1 SGHTS, CDR2 YDEGEE. V was cut by 5 bases and J by 7 bases, with 9 bases left in between. This CDR3 region has 12 residues. CDR3 coding DNA: TGTGCCAGCAGAAGGAAGCTTGAAAAACTGTTTTTT. This encodes CASRRKLEKLFF.

This clone was picked up one time. This chain connects TRBV4-2 to TRBJ1-3; D unclear. The ends were cut back, 0 bases at V and 1 base at J, with 7 bases in the middle. The germline CDR1 and CDR2 sequences are LGHNA and YNFKEQ. The CDR3 has 15 amino acids. The DNA for the CDR3 is TGTGCCAGCAGCCAAGATGACCTATCTGGAAACACCATATATTTT. It is translated as CASSQDDLSGNTIYF.

This chain connects TRBV7-2 to TRBJ2-2, with no clear D. Trimming took 1 base from V and 0 from J, leaving 6 bases between them. The CDR3 totals 15 residues. The germline CDR1 and CDR2 sequences are SGHTA and FQGNSA. CDR3 sequence reads: CASSLGAANTGELFF. CDR3 in DNA: TGTGCCAGCAGCTTAGGGGCTGCGAACACCGGGGAGCTGTTTTTT.

This chain uses TRBV5-1 with TRBJ1-1; D might be TRBD1 (6 bases). This CDR3 comprises 14 residues. Trimming pared 4 bases from V and 1 base from J, leaving 11 bases between. The germline gives CDR1 SGHRS, CDR2 YFSETQ. Here the CDR3 reads CASSAGAGNTEAFF. The CDR3 DNA is TGCGCCAGCAGCGCAGGGGCTGGGAACACTGAAGCTTTCTTT.

In this sample, this clone turned up a few times. The V call is TRBV27, the J call TRBJ1-2; D is undetermined. This CDR3 is built from 15 residues. CDR1 MNHEY and CDR2 SMNVEV come from the germline V gene (reference sequence). Trimming stripped 4 bases from V and 4 bases from J, with 16 bases between. CDR3 amino acids: CASSSRPAEGYGYTF. The CDR3 bases are TGTGCCAGCAGTTCCCGACCGGCGGAAGGCTATGGCTACACCTTC.

This clone was detected a few times. The rearrangement joins TRBV27 to TRBJ1-1; 7 bases agree with TRBD1. The CDR3 spans 13 residues. V dropped 6 bases and J dropped 7; count of bases not matched to a gene: 8. Germline CDR1 MNHEY, CDR2 SMNVEV (reference sequence). CDR3 protein: CASRIDRVGEAFF. As DNA, the CDR3 is TGTGCCAGCAGAATAGACAGGGTAGGTGAAGCTTTCTTT.

The rearrangement links TRBV2 to TRBJ1-2; D is unresolved. The germline V gene encodes CDR1 SNHLY and CDR2 FYNNEI. The CDR3 spans 13 residues. Trimming removed 10 bases at V and 4 bases at J, with 16 bases between. CDR3 coding DNA: TGTGCCACCCGCCGCGGTTCGGCCTATGGCTACACCTTC. Residues: CATRRGSAYGYTF.

The chain is built from TRBV27 and TRBJ1-2; 9 nucleotides align to TRBD1. CDR1 MNHEY and CDR2 SMNVEV come from the germline V gene (reference sequence). CDR3 length equals 13 residues. After removal of 5 bases from V and 6 bases from J, the junction contained 4 bases not matched to a gene. The CDR3 reads CASSPGQGNGYTF. CDR3 coding DNA: TGTGCCAGCAGTCCGGGACAGGGAAATGGCTACACCTTC.

V gene TRBV6-5 combines with J gene TRBJ1-5, with D possibly TRBD1 on 5 matching bases. Germline V lookup: CDR1 MNHEY, CDR2 SVGAGI. This CDR3 region has 16 residues. The V end lost 2 bases, the J end lost 0 bases, and 11 bases lay between the germline ends. The DNA of the CDR3 is TGTGCCAGCAGTTACGAGGGGAGTACTAGCAATCAGCCCCAGCATTTT. Translation: CASSYEGSTSNQPQHF.

A few counts support this clone. V is TRBV2 and J is TRBJ1-2, with TRBD1 matching 7 bases. Germline V gene sequence: CDR1 SNHLY, CDR2 FYNNEI. The CDR3 is made up of 15 amino acids. V lost 3 bases to trimming and J lost 3 bases; unmatched junction nucleotides: 7. The CDR3 nucleotides are TGTGCCAGCAGTGACTTTGTGACAGGGTACTATGGCTACACCTTC. Translation gives CASSDFVTGYYGYTF.

This chain connects TRBV18 to TRBJ2-3, with 7 bases lining up with TRBD1. Germline CDR1 reads KGHSH; CDR2 reads LQKENI. The CDR3 loop spans 14 amino acids. The V and J ends lost 4 bases and 4 bases, in that order; junction bases with no gene match: 5. In DNA form, the CDR3 reads TGTGCCAGCTCACAAAACAGGGGTCCAGATACGCAGTATTTT. This gives the protein CASSQNRGPDTQYF.

The V call is TRBV7-2, the J call TRBJ2-3, with 9 nucleotides matching TRBD2. Looked up from germline, CDR1 is SGHTA and CDR2 is FQGNSA. This CDR3 region has 17 residues. J was trimmed by 3 bases and V by 1 base; bases with no gene match: 8. CDR3 DNA: TGTGCCAGCAGCTTAGGGGACCCGGGACTAGCTACAGATACGCAGTATTTT. Translation: CASSLGDPGLATDTQYF.

The V and J genes are TRBV11-2 and TRBJ1-2, with D possibly TRBD1 on 6 matching bases. Germline V gene data show CDR1 as SGHAT and CDR2 as FQNNGV. Trimming removed 3 bases from V and 2 bases from J, with 16 bases in between. This CDR3 is built from 16 residues. The CDR3 reads CASSLGTGFVNYGYTF. The CDR3 coding sequence is TGTGCCAGCAGCTTGGGTACAGGGTTCGTGAACTATGGCTACACCTTC.

The chain combines TRBV28 with TRBJ2-1; 9 positions match TRBD2. The CDR3 consists of 16 residues. V dropped 2 bases and J dropped 2; count of bases not matched to a gene: 4. Germline assignment: CDR1 MDHEN and CDR2 SYDVKM. CDR3: CASSLLAGGTYNEQFF. The CDR3, as DNA: TGTGCCAGCAGTTTACTGGCGGGAGGGACCTACAATGAGCAGTTCTTC. The full variable domain, completed using reference TRBV28 and TRBJ2-1, is DVKVTQSSRYLVKRTGEKVFLECVQDMDHENMFWYRQDPGLGLRLIYFSYDVKMKEKGDIPEGYSVSREKKERFSLILESASTNQTSMYLCASSLLAGGTYNEQFFGPGTRLTVL.

The V gene is TRBV5-4, the J gene TRBJ2-1, with D possibly matching TRBD1 (6 bases). The germline V gene has CDR1 SGHNT and CDR2 YYREEE (reference sequence). The CDR3 is 15 residues long. The ends were cut back, 0 bases at V and 7 bases at J, with 14 bases in the middle. The CDR3 coding sequence is TGTGCCAGCAGCTTGGCGTCAGGGGCCTTGAATGAGCAGTTCTTC. It encodes CASSLASGALNEQFF.

This chain connects TRBV6-1 to TRBJ1-3; perhaps TRBD1 as D (6 bases). The V end lost 4 bases, the J end lost 4 bases, and 14 bases lay between the germline ends. The V gene's germline CDR1 is MNHNS and CDR2 SASEGT. The CDR3 sequence is 15 residues long. The CDR3 nucleotides are TGTGCCAGCAGTGTCCTCTCAGGGGTAGGAAACACCATATATTTT. Protein: CASSVLSGVGNTIYF.

This chain connects TRBV2 to TRBJ1-4; no clear D gene. This CDR3 is 13 amino acids long. V lost 4 bases to trimming and J lost 4 bases, with 7 bases between them. Germline V gene sequence: CDR1 SNHLY, CDR2 FYNNEI. Here the CDR3 reads CASSGRGNEKLFF. CDR3 nucleotide sequence: TGTGCCAGCAGTGGACGGGGTAATGAAAAACTGTTTTTT.

The V and J genes are TRBV30 and TRBJ2-1, with D hard to call. This CDR3 contains 11 residues. Germline CDR1 and CDR2: GTSNPN and SVGIG (reference sequence). Trimming cost V 8 bases and J 10 bases, with 15 bases left between them. Here the CDR3 reads CARAFFGEQFF. CDR3 nucleotides: TGTGCCCGGGCTTTTTTTGGGGAGCAGTTCTTC.

The J gene is TRBJ2-6, the V gene TRBV19, with D unresolved. Germline V gene lookup returns CDR1 LNHDA and CDR2 SQIVND (reference sequence). V dropped 7 bases and J dropped 0 bases, with 7 bases sitting between them. This CDR3 comprises 14 residues. CDR3 in amino acids: CASIDLSGANVLTF. The CDR3 DNA reads TGTGCCAGTATCGACCTCTCTGGGGCCAACGTCCTGACTTTC.

CDR3 sequence: CASSLGGGQFINEQFF. In DNA, the CDR3 is TGTGCCAGCAGCTTAGGAGGGGGACAGTTTATCAATGAGCAGTTCTTC. The V gene is TRBV7-8, the J gene TRBJ2-1, with 7 bases identical to TRBD1. The V and J ends lost 1 base and 6 bases, in that order; junction bases with no gene match: 9. The CDR3 is made up of 16 amino acids. CDR1 and CDR2 (germline): SGHVS, FQNEAQ.

Only one count was recorded for this clone. V usage is TRBV7-8 and J usage is TRBJ1-2; D is unclear. Germline values: CDR1 SGHVS, CDR2 FQNEAQ. Trimming took off 3 bases at V and 4 bases at J, with 15 bases between the two ends. The CDR3 is made up of 15 amino acids. The CDR3 region has the DNA TGTGCCAGCAGCTTTTCGGACCGTAACCGCTATGGCTACACCTTC. Its protein is CASSFSDRNRYGYTF. Full variable domain (rest looked up from reference TRBV7-8 and TRBJ1-2): GAGVSQSPRYKVAKRGQDVALRCDPISGHVSLFWYQQALGQGPEFLTYFQNEAQLDKSGLPSDRFFAERPEGSVSTLKIQRTQQEDSAVYLCASSFSDRNRYGYTFGSGTRLTVV.

The chain combines TRBV27 with TRBJ2-5; 8 bases are shared with TRBD1. Germline CDR1 and CDR2: MNHEY and SMNVEV (reference sequence). J lost 1 base, V lost 6 bases, and 1 base had no gene match. This CDR3 has 13 residues. CDR3 region: CASRGTGQETQYF. Here the CDR3 DNA reads TGTGCCAGCAGGGGGACAGGCCAAGAGACCCAGTACTTC.